This T cell receptor (beta chain) originates from a study of T cells in Graves' hyperthyroidism and ophthalmopathy. The CDR3 regions of TCR beta were amplified from RNA transcripts. RT-PCR in the first round (using the HTBI primer set) targeted the TCR CDR3. TCRdb reprocessed the multiplex PCR reads via MiXCR and lists one record per CDR3 protein. The data contain around 720,000 distinct CDR3 sequences, about a third of them singletons. Patients were excluded for uncontrolled infection, other autoimmune disease, pregnancy or lactation. CDR3 length equals 15 residues. Germline V gives CDR1 SGDLS, CDR2 YYNGEE. The J segment lost 2 bases and the V segment lost 3 bases, leaving 6 bases of the junction unmatched.

Source material: blood. This chain uses TRBV9 with TRBJ2-5; 8 bases match TRBD2. This TCR was recovered from a woman in her thirties or forties with Graves' hyperthyroidism. CDR3 sequence: CASSAGGRGQETQYF. The DNA for the CDR3 is TGTGCCAGCAGCGCGGGGGGGCGGGGGCAAGAGACCCAGTACTTC.